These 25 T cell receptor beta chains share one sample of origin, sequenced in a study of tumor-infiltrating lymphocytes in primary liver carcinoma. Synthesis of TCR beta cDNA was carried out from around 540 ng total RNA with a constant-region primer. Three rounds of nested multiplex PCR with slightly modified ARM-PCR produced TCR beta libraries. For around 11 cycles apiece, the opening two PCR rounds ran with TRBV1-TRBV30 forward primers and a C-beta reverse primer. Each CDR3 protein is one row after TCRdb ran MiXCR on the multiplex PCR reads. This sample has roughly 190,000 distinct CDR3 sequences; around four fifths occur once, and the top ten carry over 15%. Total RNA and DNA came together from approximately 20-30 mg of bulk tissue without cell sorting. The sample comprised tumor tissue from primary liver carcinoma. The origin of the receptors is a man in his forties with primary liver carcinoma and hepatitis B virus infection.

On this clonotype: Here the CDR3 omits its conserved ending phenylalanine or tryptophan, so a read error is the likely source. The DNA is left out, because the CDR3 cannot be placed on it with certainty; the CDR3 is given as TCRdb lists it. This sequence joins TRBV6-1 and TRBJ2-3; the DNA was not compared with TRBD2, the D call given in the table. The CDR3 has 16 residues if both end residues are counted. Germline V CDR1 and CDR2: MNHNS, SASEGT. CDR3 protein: CASTEIAGRRTDTQCL.

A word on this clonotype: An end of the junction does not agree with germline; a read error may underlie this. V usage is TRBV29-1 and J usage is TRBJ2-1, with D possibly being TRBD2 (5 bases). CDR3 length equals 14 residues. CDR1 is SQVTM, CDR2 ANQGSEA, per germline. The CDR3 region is CSIETDSSLNEKFF. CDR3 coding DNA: TGCAGCATTGAAACGGACTCTAGTTTGAATGAGAAGTTCTTC.

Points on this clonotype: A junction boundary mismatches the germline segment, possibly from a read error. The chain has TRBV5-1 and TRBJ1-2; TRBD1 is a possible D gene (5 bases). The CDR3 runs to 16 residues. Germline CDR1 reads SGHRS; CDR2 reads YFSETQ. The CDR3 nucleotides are TGCGTCAGCAGCTTGCCCTCCTCAAGGGGCGATGGAGACTACACCTTC. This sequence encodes CVSSLPSSRGDGDYTF.

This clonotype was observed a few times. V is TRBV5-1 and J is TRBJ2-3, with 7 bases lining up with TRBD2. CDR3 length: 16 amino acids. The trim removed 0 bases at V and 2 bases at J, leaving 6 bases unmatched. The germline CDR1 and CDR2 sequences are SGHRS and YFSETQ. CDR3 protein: CASSLAGRRNTDTQYF. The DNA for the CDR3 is TGCGCCAGCAGCTTGGCCGGGAGGAGAAACACAGATACGCAGTATTTT.

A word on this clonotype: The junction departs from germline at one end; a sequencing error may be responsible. CDR3 DNA: TGTACCAGTAGTTACGGAAAGGGGTTCGGACATCAGCCCCAGCATTTT. Translated: CTSSYGKGFGHQPQHF. The genes are TRBV19 and TRBJ1-5; D is possibly TRBD1 (5 bases). The CDR3 sequence is 16 residues long. Germline V lookup: CDR1 LNHDA, CDR2 SQIVND (reference sequence).

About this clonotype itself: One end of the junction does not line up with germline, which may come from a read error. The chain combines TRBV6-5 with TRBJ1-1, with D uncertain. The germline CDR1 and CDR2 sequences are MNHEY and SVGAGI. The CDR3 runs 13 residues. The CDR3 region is CASSTSVNTEAIF. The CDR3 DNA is TGTGCCAGCAGCACCTCGGTGAACACTGAAGCTATCTTT.

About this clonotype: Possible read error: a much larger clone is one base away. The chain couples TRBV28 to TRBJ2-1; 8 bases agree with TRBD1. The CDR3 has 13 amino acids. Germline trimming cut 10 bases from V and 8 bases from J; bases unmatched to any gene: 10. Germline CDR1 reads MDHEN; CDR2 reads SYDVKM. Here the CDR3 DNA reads TGTGCCATCCCGGGACAGGAAGTGGATGAGCAGTTCTTC. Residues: CAIPGQEVDEQFF.

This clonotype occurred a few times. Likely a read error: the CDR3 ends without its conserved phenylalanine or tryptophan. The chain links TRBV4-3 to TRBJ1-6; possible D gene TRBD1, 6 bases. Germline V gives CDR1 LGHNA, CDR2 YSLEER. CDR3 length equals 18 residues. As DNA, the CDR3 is TGTGCCAGCAGCCAAGATGGGGGCAGGGTCTCTTTCAATTCACCCCTCCACTCT. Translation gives CASSQDGGRVSFNSPLHS.

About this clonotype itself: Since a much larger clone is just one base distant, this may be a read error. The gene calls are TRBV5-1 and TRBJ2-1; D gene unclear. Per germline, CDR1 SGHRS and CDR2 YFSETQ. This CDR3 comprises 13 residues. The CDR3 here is CASSSLSSNEQLF. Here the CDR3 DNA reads TGCGCCAGCAGCTCCTTGTCTTCGAATGAGCAGTTATTC.

The CDR3 loop is CASRPKGPFDAQYF. The CDR3 nucleotides are TGTGCCAGCAGACCTAAGGGCCCGTTTGACGCGCAGTATTTT. The J gene is TRBJ2-3, the V gene TRBV11-1; no clear D gene. Germline CDR1 SGHAT, CDR2 FQDESV (reference sequence). This CDR3 is 14 amino acids long. The V end was cut by 6 bases, the J end by 10 bases, with 20 bases between.

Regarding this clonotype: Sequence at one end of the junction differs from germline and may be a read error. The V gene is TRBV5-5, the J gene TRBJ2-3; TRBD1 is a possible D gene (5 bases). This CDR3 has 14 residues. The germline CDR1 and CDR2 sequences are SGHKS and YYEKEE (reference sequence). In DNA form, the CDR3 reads TGTCCCAGCAGCATCACAGGCCGAACAGATACGCAGTATTTT. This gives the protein CPSSITGRTDTQYF.

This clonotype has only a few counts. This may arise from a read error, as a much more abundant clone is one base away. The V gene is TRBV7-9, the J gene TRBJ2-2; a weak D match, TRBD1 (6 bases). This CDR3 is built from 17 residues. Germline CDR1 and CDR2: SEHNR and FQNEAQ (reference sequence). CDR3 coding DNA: TGTGTCAGCACCTCCCCAGGGACAACCAAGAACACCGGGGAGCTGTTTTTT. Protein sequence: CVSTSPGTTKNTGELFF.

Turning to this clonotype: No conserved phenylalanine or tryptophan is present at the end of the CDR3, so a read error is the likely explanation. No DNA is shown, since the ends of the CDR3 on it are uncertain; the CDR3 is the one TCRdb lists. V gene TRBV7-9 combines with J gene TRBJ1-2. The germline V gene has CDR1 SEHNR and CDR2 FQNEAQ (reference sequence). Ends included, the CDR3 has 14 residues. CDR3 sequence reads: CASSTSGGELGYII.

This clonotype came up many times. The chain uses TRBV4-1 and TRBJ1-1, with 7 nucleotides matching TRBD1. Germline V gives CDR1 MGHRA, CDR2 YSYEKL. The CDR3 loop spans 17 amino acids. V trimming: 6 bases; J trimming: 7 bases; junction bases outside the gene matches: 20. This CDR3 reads CASRSTSTGVVIDEAFF. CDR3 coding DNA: TGCGCCAGCAGGTCTACTTCCACAGGGGTTGTGATTGATGAAGCTTTCTTT.

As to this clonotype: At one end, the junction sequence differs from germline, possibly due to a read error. The CDR3 DNA is TGTGCCATTAGTGATTACGGGGAGACCCATTACTTC. Protein: CAISDYGETHYF. This rearrangement joins TRBV10-3 to TRBJ2-5; the D gene is possibly TRBD2 (5 bases). This CDR3 comprises 12 residues. In germline, CDR1 is ENHRY, CDR2 SYGVKD.

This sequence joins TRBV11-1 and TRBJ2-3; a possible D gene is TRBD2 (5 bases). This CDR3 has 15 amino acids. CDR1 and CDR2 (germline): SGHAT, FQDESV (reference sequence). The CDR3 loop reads CVGSLPRESTDTQYF. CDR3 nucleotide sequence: TGTGTCGGCAGTTTGCCGAGGGAGAGTACAGATACGCAGTATTTT.

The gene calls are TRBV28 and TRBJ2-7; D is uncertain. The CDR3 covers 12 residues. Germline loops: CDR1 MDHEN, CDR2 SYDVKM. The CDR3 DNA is TGTGTCAGAAGTCGGTGGCCCTACGAGCAGTACTTC. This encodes CVRSRWPYEQYF. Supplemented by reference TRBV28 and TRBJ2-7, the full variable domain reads DVKVTQSSRYLVKRTGEKVFLECVQDMDHENMFWYRQDPGLGLRLIYFSYDVKMKEKGDIPEGYSVSREKKERFSLILESASTNQTSMYLCVRSRWPYEQYFGPGTRLTVT.

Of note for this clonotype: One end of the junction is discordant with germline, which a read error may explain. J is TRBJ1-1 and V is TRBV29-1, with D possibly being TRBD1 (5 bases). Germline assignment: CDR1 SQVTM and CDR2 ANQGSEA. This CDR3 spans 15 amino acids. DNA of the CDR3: TGCGGCGTTGACGGGGGGTGGAGGATGAGGACTGAAGTTTTCTTT. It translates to CGVDGGWRMRTEVFF. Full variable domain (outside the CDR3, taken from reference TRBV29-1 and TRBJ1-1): SAVISQKPSRDICQRGTSLTIQCQVDSQVTMMFWYRQQPGQSLTLIATANQGSEATYESGFVIDKFPISRPNLTFSTLTVSNMSPEDSSIYLCGVDGGWRMRTEVFFGQGTRLTVV.

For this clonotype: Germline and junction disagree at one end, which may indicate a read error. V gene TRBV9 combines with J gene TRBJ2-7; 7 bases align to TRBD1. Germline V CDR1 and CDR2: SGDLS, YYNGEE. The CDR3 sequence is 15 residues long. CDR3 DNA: TGTGCCTGCAGCTCTCGACAGGGCTGGGCCTACGAGCAGTACTTC. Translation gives CACSSRQGWAYEQYF.

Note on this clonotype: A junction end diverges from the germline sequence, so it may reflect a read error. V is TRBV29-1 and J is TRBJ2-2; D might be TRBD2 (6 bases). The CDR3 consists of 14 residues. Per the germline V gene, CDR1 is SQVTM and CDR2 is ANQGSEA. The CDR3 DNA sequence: TGCAGTGTCTATGAGACAGTGGGTCGCGGGGAGCTGTTGTTT. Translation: CSVYETVGRGELLF.

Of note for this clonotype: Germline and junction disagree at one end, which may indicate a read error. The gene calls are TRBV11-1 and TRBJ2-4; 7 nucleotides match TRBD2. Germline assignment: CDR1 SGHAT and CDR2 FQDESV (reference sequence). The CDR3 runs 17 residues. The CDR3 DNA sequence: TGTCCCAGCAGCTTTCCCGGGACTACTGGGACCAAAAACATTCAGTATTTC. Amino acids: CPSSFPGTTGTKNIQYF.

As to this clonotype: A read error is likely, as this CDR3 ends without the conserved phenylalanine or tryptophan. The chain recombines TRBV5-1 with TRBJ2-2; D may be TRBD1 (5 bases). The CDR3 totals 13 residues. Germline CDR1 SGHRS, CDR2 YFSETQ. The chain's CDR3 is CASSTGYTGELFS. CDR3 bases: TGTGCCAGCAGCACAGGTTACACCGGGGAGCTGTTTTCT.

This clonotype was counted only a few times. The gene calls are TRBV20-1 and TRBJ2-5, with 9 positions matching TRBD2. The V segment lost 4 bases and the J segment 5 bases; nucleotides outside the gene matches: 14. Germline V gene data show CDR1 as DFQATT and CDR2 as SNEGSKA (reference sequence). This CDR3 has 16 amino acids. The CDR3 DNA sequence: TGCAGTGCTATTGAGGTTAGCGGGAGAGTCGGGGAGACCCAGTACTTC. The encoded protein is CSAIEVSGRVGETQYF.

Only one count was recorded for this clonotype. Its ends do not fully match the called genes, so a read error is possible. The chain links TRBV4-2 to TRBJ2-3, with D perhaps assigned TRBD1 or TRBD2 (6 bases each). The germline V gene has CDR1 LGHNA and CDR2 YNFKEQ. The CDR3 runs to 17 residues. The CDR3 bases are TGTGCCAGCAGCCAAAGATGGGGGGCAGCTAGCACAGATACGCTGTATTTT. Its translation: CASSQRWGAASTDTLYF.

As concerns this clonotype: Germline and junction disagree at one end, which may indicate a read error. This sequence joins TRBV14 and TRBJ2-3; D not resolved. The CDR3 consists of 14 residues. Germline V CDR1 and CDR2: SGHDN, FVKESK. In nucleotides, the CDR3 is TGTGCCAGTAGCCAAGAAGCTCTTGGAGCTACGCAGTATTTT. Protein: CASSQEALGATQYF.